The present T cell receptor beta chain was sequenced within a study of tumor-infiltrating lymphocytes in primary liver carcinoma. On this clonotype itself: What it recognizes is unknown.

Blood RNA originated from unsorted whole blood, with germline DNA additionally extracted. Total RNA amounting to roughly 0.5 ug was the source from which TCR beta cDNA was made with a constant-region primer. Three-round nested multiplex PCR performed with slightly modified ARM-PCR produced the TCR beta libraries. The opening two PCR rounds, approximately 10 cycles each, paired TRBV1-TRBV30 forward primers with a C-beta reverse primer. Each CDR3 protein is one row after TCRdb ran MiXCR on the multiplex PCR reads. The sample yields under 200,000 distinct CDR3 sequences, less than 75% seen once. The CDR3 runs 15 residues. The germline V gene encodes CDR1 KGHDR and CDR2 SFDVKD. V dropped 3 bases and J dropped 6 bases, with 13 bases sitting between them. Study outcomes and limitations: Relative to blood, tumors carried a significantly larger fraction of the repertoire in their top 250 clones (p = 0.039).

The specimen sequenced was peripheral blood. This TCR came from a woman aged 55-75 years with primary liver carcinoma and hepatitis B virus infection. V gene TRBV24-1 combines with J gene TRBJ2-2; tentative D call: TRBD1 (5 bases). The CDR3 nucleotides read TGTGCCACCAGTGATACGGCCAGGGCATCCGGGGAGCTGTTTTTT. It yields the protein CATSDTARASGELFF.